This T cell receptor beta chain was captured by sequencing in a study of human T cells and chemical hapten exposure. Time point reported: patch test 1, 2 weeks after DPC sensitization. The treatment denotes: therapeutic diphenylcyclopropenone sensitization with weekly scalp DPC. MiXCR, run by TCRdb on the RACE reads, gives a single entry per CDR3 protein. The data show roughly 86,000 distinct CDR3 sequences, more than 9% seen once. There are a few counts of this clonotype. One end of the junction is discordant with germline, which a read error may explain. Germline CDR1 is SSHAT and CDR2 is FNYEAQ (reference sequence). The CDR3 has 13 amino acids.

This material consisted of whole blood, taken in connection with sensitization to the hapten diphenylcyclopropenone (DPC). The receptor's source is a man aged 35 to 55 with alopecia areata. Some clones in this sample may be carry-over from other donors' samples. V usage is TRBV7-7 and J usage is TRBJ2-2; D is possibly TRBD2 (5 bases). CDR3 amino acids: CASSERAPGELFF. The DNA for the CDR3 is TGTGCTAGCAGCGAGAGGGCCCCCGGGGAGCTGTTTTTT.